This T cell receptor beta chain came from a study of immune evolution from preneoplasia to lung adenocarcinoma. This CDR3 region has 14 residues. The V and J ends lost 11 bases and 1 base respectively, with 17 bases between them. The germline V gene encodes CDR1 MNHEY and CDR2 SVGAGI. A few counts support this clone. Measured with immunoSEQ multiplex PCR; TCRdb has only the in-frame clones, and not every one. The profile shows about 5,000 clones, around 82% of them singletons. This chain connects TRBV6-5 to TRBJ1-1, with D maybe TRBD1 (5 bases). Material: FFPE minimally invasive lung adenocarcinoma tissue. The TCR sequence derives from a person aged 70 to 85 with lung adenocarcinoma. The CDR3 sequence is CAVVRGDANTEAFF. The CDR3 DNA follows: TGTGCCGTCGTTCGGGGGGATGCGAACACTGAAGCTTTCTTT.